What follows is one T cell receptor (beta chain) and its context. Its matching antigen is unknown. This CDR3 is 19 amino acids long. Germline V gene sequence: CDR1 GTSNPN, CDR2 SVGIG (reference sequence). Trimming cost V 1 base and J 2 bases, with 24 bases left between them. These data originate in a study of T cell responses to AZD1222 COVID-19 vaccine. Study-wide points: The breadth and depth of Spike-specific TCRs increased once two AZD1222 doses had been given. Females outnumbered males among donors, who were mostly white British; clonal diversity was possibly underestimated. Reportedly, nearly half the spike-specific TCRs target unmutated variant regions.

Measured with immunoSEQ multiplex PCR; TCRdb has only the in-frame clones, and not every one. Of 98,000 or so clones in the sample, over 75% were seen once. The rearrangement links TRBV30 to TRBJ1-3; unclear D gene. The source is an adult in good health. The source was peripheral blood, collected on day 0 of AZD1222 vaccination. CDR3 loop: CAWSDFGSGRDFPGNTIYF. Written as DNA, the CDR3 is TGTGCCTGGAGTGACTTTGGATCCGGACGAGATTTCCCTGGAAACACCATATATTTT.